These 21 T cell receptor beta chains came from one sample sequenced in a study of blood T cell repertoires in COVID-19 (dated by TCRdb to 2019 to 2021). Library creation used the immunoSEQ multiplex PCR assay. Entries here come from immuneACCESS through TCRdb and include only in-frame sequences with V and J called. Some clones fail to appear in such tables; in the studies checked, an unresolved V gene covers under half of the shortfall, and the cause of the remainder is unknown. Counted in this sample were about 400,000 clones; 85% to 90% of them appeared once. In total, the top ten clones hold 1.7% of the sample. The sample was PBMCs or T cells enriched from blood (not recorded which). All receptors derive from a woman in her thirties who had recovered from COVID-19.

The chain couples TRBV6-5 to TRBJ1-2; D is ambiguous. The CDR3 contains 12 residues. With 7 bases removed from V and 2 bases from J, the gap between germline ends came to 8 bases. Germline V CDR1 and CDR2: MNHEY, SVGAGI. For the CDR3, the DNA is TGTGCCAGCACCCCATCCAACTATGGCTACACCTTC. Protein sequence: CASTPSNYGYTF.

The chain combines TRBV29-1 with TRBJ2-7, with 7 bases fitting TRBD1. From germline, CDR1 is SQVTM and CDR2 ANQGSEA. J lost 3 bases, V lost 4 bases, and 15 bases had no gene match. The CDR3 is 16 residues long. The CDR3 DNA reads TGCAGCGTTGCCTTCCAGCCGGGACAGTCAGGCTACGAGCAGTACTTC. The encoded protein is CSVAFQPGQSGYEQYF.

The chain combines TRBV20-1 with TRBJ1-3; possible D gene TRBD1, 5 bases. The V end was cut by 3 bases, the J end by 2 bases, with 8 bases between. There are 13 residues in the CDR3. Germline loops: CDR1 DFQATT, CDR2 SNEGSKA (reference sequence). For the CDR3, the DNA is TGCAGTGCTAGTATGACAGCTGGAAACACCATATATTTT. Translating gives CSASMTAGNTIYF.

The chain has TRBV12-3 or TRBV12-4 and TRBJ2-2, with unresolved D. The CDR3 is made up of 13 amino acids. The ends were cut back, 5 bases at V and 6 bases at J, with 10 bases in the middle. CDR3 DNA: TGTGCCAGCAGTGTCTATAGCTCCGGGGAGCTGTTTTTT. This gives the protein CASSVYSSGELFF.

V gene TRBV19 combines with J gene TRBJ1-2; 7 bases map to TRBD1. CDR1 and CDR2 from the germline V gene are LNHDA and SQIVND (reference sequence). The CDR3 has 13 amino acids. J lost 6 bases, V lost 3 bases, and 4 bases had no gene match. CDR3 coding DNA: TGTGCCAGTAGTATTTCGACAGGGAATGGCTACACCTTC. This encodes CASSISTGNGYTF.

The CDR3 DNA sequence: TGTGCCAGCAGCGGCCGGGACAGGGTCGGCTACACCTTC. Protein product: CASSGRDRVGYTF. V and J are TRBV13 and TRBJ1-2, with 9 bases that match TRBD1. With 5 bases clipped from V and 8 bases from J, the junction kept 6 bases outside the gene matches. This CDR3 is built from 13 residues. CDR1 and CDR2 (germline): PRHDT, FYEKMQ (reference sequence).

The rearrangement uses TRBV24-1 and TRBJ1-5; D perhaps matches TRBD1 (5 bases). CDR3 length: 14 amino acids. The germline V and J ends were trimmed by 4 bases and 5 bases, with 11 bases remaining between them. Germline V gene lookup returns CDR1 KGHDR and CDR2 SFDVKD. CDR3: CATSEGVGDQPQHF. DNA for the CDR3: TGTGCCACCAGTGAAGGGGTTGGAGATCAGCCCCAGCATTTT.

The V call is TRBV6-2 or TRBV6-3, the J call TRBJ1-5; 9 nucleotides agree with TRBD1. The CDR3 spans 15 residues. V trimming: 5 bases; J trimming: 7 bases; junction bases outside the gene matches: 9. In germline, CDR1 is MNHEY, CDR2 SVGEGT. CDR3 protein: CASSETGGTGQPQHF. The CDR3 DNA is TGTGCCAGCAGTGAGACAGGGGGTACGGGACAGCCCCAGCATTTT.

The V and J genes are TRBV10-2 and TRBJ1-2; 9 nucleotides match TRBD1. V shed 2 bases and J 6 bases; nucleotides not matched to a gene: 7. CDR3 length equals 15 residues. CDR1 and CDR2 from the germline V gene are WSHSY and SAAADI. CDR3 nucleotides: TGCGCCAGCAGTGAGCAGGGACAGGGAAGAGATGGCTACACCTTC. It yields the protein CASSEQGQGRDGYTF.

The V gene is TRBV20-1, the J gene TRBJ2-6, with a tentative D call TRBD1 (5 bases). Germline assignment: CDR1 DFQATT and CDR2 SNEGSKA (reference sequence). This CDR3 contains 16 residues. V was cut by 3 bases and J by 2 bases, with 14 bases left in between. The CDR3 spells CSASQGKGTGANVLTF. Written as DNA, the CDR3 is TGCAGTGCTAGTCAGGGAAAAGGAACTGGGGCCAACGTCCTGACTTTC.

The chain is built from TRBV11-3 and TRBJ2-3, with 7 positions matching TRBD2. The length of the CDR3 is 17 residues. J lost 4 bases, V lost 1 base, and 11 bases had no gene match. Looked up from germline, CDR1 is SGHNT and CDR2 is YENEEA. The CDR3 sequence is CASSLGGGSQWSDTQYF. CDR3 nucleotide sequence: TGTGCCAGCAGCTTAGGAGGCGGGAGTCAGTGGTCAGATACGCAGTATTTT.

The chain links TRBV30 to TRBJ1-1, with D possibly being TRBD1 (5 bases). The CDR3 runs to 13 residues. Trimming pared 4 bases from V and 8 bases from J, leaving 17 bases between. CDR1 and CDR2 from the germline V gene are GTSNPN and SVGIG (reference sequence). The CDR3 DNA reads TGTGCCTGGAAGCTGCGCGTCGGGGGGGAAGCTTTCTTT. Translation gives CAWKLRVGGEAFF.

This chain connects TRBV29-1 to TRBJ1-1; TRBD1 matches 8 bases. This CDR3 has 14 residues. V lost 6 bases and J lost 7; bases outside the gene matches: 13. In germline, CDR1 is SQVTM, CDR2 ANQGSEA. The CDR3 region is CSVAGTGQRGEAFF. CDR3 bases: TGCAGCGTGGCCGGGACAGGCCAGAGGGGTGAAGCTTTCTTT.

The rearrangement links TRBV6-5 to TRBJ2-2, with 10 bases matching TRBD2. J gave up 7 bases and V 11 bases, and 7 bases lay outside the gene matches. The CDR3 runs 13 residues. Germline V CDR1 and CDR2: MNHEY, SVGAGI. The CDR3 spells CASRLAGVGELFF. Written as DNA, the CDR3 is TGTGCCTCCCGGCTAGCGGGAGTCGGGGAGCTGTTTTTT.

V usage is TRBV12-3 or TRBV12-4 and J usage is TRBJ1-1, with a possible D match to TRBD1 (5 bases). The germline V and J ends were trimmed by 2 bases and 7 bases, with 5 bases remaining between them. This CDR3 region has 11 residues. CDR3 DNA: TGTGCCAGCAGTTTAACAGGTGAAGCTTTCTTT. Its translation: CASSLTGEAFF.

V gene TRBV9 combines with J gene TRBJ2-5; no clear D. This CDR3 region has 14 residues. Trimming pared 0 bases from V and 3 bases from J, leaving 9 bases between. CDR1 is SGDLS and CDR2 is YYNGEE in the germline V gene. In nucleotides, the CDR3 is TGTGCCAGCAGCGTAGATCCAGTGGAAGAGACCCAGTACTTC. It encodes CASSVDPVEETQYF.

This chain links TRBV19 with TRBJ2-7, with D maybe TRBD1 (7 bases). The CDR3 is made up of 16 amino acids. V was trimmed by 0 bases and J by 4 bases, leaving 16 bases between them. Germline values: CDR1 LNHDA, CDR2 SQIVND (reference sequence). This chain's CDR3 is CASSIDLVRGAYEQYF. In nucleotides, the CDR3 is TGTGCCAGTAGTATAGATCTGGTCAGGGGGGCATACGAGCAGTACTTC.

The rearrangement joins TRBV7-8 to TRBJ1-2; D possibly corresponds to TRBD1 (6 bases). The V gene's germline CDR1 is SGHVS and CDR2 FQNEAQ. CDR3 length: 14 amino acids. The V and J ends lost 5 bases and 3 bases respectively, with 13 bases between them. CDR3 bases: TGTGCCAGCAGCATGGGACACGGCGACTATGGCTACACCTTC. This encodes CASSMGHGDYGYTF.

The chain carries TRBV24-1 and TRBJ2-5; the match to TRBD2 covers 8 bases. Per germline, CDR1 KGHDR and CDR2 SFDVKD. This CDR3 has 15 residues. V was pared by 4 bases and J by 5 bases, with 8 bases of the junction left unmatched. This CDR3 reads CATSEQAGALETQYF. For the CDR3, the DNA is TGTGCCACCAGTGAGCAAGCGGGAGCTTTGGAGACCCAGTACTTC.

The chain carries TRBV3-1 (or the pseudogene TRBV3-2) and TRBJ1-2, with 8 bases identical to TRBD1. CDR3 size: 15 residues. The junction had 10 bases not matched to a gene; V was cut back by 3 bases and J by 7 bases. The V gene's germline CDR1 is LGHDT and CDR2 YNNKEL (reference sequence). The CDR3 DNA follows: TGTGCCAGCAGCCACCTCGGACAGGGAATAAGTGGCTACACCTTC. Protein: CASSHLGQGISGYTF.

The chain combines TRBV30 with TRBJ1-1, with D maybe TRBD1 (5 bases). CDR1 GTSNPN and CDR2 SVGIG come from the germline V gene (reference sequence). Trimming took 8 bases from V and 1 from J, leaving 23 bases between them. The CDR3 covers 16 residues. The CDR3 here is CALDGFKGSGNTEAFF. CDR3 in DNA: TGTGCCCTGGACGGGTTCAAGGGGTCGGGGAACACTGAAGCTTTCTTT. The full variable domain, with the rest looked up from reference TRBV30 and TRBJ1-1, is SQTIHQWPATLVQPVGSPLSLECTVEGTSNPNLYWYRQAAGRGLQLLFYSVGIGQISSEVPQNLSASRPQDRQFILSSKKLLLSDSGFYLCALDGFKGSGNTEAFFGQGTRLTVV.